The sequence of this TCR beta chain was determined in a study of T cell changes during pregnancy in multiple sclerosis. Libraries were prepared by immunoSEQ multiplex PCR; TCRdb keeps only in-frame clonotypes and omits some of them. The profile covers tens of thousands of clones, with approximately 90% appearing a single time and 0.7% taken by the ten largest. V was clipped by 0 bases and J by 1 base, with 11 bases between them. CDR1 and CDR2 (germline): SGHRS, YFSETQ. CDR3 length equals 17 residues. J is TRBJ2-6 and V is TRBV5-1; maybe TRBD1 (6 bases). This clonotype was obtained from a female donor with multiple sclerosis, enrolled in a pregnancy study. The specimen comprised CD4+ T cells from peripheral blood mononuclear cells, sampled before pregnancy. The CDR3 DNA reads TGCGCCAGCAGCTTGGTAACAGGGCCATCTGGGGCCAACGTCCTGACTTTC. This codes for CASSLVTGPSGANVLTF.